This TCR beta chain came from a study of vaccination effects on CD4 cells after COVID-19. Across the whole study: Post-vaccine specimens arrived a median 72 days past the second dose.

This clone was counted a few times. Its specificity is unknown. V gave up 2 bases and J gave up 0 bases, with 20 bases separating them. Germline lookup yields CDR1 SGHRS and CDR2 YFSETQ. The CDR3 length is 18 residues. Repertoires were generated with immunoSEQ multiplex PCR, while TCRdb's copy carries only in-frame clones and drops some. The table has about 39,000 clones, about 63% seen once. A roughly ten-day culture period preceded the isolation of CD4+ T cells. Vaccination of participants consisted of two doses of either the BNT162b2 or mRNA-1273 vaccine. The receptor comes from a human donor who received a COVID-19 vaccine. The chain uses TRBV5-1 and TRBJ2-5; maybe TRBD2 (5 bases). The sequencing here drew on CD4+ T cells from PBMCs cultured without peptide, taken after COVID-19 vaccination. CDR3 loop: CASSFYGLAELYQETQYF. DNA for the CDR3: TGCGCCAGCAGCTTCTACGGACTCGCCGAATTGTACCAAGAGACCCAGTACTTC.